This TCR beta chain was profiled in a study of blood T cells in healthy people across ages. As concerns this clonotype: Its antigen is as yet unknown. Mismatch with germline at one junction end may stem from a read error.

A J-beta primer mix and a sample-barcoded 5' primer were used in a second PCR of about 7 to 12 cycles. Each of the samples gave a minimum of 3 million paired-end reads that contained CDR3. TCRdb processed the 5' RACE reads anew with MiXCR; each CDR3 protein has one entry. The sample holds approximately 1,000,000 distinct CDR3 sequences, 40% to 50% seen once. Overall study findings and caveats: There were more naive CD4+ cells and higher diversity in long-lived donors than in aged donors.

CDR3 length: 18 residues. Germline lookup yields CDR1 WSHSY and CDR2 SAAADI. In terms of origin and age, donors were healthy Caucasian individuals from Russia aged about 6 to 90. What was sequenced was blood. The clonotype was recovered from a woman aged 55-70 years in good health. The V and J genes are TRBV10-2 and TRBJ1-2; 10 bases map to TRBD1. The CDR3 region has the DNA TGCGCCAGCACCCTAGCCGAGACAGGGGGCGGAGGAATTTATGGCAACACCTTC. Its translation is CASTLAETGGGGIYGNTF.